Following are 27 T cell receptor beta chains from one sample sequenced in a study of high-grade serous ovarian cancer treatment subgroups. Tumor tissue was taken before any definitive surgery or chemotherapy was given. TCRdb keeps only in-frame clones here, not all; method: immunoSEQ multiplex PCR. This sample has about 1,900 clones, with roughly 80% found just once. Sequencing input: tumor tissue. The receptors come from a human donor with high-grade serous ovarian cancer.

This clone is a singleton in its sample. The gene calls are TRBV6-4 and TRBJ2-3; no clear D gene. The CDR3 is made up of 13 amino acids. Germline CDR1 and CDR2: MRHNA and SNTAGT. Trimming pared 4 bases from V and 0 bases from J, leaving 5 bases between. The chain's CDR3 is CASSGSSTDTQYF. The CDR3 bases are TGTGCCAGCAGTGGATCTAGCACAGATACGCAGTATTTT.

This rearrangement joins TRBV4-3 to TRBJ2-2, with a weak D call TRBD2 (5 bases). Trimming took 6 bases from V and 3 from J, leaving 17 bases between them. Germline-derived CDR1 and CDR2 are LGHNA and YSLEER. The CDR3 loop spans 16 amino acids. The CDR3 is CASRFQSGIYTGELFF. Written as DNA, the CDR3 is TGCGCCAGCAGGTTCCAGTCGGGGATTTACACCGGGGAGCTGTTTTTT.

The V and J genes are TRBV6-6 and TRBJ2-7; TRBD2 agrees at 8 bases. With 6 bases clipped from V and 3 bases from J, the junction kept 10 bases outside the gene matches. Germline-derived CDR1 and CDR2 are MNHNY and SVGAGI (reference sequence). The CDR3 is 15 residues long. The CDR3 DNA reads TGTGCCAGCAGAGACGGGGGGGGGCGCGTCTACGAGCAGTACTTC. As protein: CASRDGGGRVYEQYF.

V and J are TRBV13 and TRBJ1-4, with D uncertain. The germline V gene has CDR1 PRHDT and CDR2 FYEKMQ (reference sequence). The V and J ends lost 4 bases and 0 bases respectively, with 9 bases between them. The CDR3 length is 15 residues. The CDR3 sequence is CASSSTSATNEKLFF. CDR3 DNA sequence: TGTGCCAGCAGCTCGACGTCTGCAACTAATGAAAAACTGTTTTTT.

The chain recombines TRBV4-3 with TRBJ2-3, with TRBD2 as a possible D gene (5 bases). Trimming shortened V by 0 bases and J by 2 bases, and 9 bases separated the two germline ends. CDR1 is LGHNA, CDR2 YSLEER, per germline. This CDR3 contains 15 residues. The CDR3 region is CASSQEGSDTDTQYF. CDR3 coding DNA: TGCGCCAGCAGCCAAGAGGGTAGCGACACAGATACGCAGTATTTT.

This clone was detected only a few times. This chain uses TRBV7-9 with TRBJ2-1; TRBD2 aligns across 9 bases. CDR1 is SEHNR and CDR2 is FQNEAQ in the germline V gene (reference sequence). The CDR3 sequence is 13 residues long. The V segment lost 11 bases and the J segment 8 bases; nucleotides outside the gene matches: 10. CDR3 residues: CAVGLAGIDEQFF. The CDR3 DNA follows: TGTGCCGTCGGGCTAGCGGGAATCGATGAGCAGTTCTTC.

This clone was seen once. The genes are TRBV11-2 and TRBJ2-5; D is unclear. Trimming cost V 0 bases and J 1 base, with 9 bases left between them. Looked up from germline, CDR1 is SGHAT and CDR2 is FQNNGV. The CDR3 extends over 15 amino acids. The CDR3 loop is CASSLDLGRQETQYF. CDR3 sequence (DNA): TGTGCCAGCAGCTTAGATTTGGGCCGCCAAGAGACCCAGTACTTC.

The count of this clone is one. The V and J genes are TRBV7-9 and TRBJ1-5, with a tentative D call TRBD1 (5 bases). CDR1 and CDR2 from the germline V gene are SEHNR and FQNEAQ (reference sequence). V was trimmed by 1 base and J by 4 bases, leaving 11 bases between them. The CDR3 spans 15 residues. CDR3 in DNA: TGTGCCAGCAGCTTAGGTTTGGGGGTTAATCAGCCCCAGCATTTT. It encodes CASSLGLGVNQPQHF.

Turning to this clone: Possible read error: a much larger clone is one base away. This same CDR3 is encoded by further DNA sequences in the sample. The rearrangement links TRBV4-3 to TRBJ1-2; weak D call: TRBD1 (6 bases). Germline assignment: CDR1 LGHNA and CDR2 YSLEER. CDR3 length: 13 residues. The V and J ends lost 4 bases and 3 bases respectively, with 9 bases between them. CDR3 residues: CASSRQVHYGYTF. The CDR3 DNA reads TGCGCCAGCAGCCGACAGGTCCACTATGGCTACACCTTC.

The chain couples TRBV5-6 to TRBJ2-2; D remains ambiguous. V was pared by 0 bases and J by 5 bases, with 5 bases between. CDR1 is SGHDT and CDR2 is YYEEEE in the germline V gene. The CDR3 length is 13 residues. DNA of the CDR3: TGTGCCAGCAGCTTGGGGGTTACCGGGGAGCTGTTTTTT. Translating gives CASSLGVTGELFF.

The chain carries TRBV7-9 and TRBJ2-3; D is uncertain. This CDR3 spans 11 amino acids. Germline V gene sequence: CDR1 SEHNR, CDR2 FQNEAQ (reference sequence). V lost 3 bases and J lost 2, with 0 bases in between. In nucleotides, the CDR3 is TGTGCCAGCAGCTTCACAGATACGCAGTATTTT. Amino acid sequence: CASSFTDTQYF. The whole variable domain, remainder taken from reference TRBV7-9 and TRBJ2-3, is DTGVSQNPRHKITKRGQNVTFRCDPISEHNRLYWYRQTLGQGPEFLTYFQNEAQLEKSRLLSDRFSAERPKGSFSTLEIQRTEQGDSAMYLCASSFTDTQYFGPGTRLTVL.

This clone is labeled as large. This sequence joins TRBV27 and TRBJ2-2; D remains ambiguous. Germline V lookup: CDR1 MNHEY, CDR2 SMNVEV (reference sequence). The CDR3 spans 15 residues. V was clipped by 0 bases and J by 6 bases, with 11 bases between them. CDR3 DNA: TGTGCCAGCAGTTTATCGGGGTTTGCCTCCGGGGAGCTGTTTTTT. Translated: CASSLSGFASGELFF.

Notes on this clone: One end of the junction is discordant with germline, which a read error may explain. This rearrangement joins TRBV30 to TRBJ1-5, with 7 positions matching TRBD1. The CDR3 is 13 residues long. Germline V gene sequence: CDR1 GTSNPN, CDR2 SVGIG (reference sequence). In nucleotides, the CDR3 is TGTGCCTGGGGTTCCCAGGGGGATCAGCCCCGGCATTTT. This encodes CAWGSQGDQPRHF.

CDR3 sequence (DNA): TGTGCCAGCAGCTTAATGGTTGGTGAGCAGTTCTTC. It translates to CASSLMVGEQFF. The genes are TRBV7-9 and TRBJ2-1, with no clear D. Trimming removed 2 bases from V and 9 bases from J, with 8 bases in between. The CDR3 runs to 12 residues. CDR1 and CDR2 from the germline V gene are SEHNR and FQNEAQ (reference sequence). The full variable domain, completed using reference TRBV7-9 and TRBJ2-1, is DTGVSQNPRHKITKRGQNVTFRCDPISEHNRLYWYRQTLGQGPEFLTYFQNEAQLEKSRLLSDRFSAERPKGSFSTLEIQRTEQGDSAMYLCASSLMVGEQFFGPGTRLTVL.

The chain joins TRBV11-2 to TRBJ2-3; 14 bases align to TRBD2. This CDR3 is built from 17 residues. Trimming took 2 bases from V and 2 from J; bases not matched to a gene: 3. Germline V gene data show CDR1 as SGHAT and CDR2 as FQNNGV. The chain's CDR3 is CASSLRLAGGITDTQYF. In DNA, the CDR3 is TGTGCCAGCAGCTTAAGACTAGCGGGGGGGATCACAGATACGCAGTATTTT.

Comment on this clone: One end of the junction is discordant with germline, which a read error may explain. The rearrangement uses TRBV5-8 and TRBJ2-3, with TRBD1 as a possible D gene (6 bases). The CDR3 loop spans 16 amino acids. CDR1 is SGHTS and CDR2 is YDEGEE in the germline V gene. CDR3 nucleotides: TGCGCCAGCAGCCAAGGAAGTGGGGGCGACACAGATACGCAGTATTTT. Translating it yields CASSQGSGGDTDTQYF.

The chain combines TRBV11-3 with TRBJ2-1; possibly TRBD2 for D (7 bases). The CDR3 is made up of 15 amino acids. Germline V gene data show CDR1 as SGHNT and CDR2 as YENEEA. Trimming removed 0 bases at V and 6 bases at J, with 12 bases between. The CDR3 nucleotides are TGTGCCAGCAGCTTAGATCGGGGGGCGAGCAATGAGCAGTTCTTC. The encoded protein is CASSLDRGASNEQFF.

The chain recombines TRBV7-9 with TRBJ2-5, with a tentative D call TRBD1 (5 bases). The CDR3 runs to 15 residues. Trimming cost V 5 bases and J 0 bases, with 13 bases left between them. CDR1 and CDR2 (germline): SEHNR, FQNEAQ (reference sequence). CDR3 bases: TGTGCCAGCAGCCGTACCGACAGATACCAAGAGACCCAGTACTTC. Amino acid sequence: CASSRTDRYQETQYF.

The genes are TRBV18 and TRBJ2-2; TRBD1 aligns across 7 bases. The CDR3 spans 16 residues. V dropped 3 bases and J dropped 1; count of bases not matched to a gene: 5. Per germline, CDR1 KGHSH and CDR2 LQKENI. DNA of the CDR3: TGTGCCAGCTCACCGCGGACAGGATTGAACACCGGGGAGCTGTTTTTT. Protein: CASSPRTGLNTGELFF.

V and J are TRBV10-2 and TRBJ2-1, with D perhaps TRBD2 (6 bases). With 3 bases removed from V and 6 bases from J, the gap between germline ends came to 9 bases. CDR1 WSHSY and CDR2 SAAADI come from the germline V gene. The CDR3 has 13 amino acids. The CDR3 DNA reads TGCGCCAGCAGTGATAGCGGTCCCAATGAGCAGTTCTTC. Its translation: CASSDSGPNEQFF.

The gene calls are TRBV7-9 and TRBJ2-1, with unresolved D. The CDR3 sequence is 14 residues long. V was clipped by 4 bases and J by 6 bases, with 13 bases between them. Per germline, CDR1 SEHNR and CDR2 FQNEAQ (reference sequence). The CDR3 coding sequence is TGTGCCAGCAGCTCGCCGGTCGGCATCAATGAGCAGTTCTTC. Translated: CASSSPVGINEQFF.

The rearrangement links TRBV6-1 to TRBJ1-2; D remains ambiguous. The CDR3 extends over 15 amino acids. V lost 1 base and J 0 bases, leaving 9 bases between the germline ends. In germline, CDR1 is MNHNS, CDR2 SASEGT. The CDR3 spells CASSEVAGANYGYTF. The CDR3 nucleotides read TGTGCCAGCAGTGAAGTCGCAGGCGCTAACTATGGCTACACCTTC.

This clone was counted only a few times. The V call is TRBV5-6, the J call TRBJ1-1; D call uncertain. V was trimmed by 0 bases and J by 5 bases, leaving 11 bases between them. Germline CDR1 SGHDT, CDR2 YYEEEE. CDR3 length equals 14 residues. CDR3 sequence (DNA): TGTGCCAGCAGCTTGGGTTCGGGAAGGACTGAAGCTTTCTTT. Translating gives CASSLGSGRTEAFF. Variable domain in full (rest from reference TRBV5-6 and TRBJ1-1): DAGVTQSPTHLIKTRGQQVTLRCSPKSGHDTVSWYQQALGQGPQFIFQYYEEEERQRGNFPDRFSGHQFPNYSSELNVNALLLGDSALYLCASSLGSGRTEAFFGQGTRLTVV.

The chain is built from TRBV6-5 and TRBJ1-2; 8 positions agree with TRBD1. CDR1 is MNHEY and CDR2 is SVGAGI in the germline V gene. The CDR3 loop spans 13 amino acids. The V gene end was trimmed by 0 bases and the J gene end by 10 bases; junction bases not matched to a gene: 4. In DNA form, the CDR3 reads TGTGCCAGCAGTTACTCCGACAGGGGAGACTACACCTTC. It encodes CASSYSDRGDYTF.

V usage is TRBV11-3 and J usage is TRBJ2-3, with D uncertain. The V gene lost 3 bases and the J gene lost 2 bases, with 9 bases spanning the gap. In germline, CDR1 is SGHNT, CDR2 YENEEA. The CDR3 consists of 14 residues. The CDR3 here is CASSFGPNTDTQYF. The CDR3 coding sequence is TGTGCCAGCAGCTTCGGGCCGAACACAGATACGCAGTATTTT.

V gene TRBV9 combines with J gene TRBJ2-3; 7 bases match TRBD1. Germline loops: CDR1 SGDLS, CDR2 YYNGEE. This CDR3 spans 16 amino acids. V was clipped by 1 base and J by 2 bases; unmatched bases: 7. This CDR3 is CASSVTGQSNTDTQYF. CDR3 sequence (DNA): TGTGCCAGCAGCGTAACGGGACAGTCTAACACAGATACGCAGTATTTT.

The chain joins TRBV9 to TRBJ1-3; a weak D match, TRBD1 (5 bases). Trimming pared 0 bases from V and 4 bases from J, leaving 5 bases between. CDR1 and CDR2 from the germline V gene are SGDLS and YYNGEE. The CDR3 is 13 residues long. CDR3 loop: CASSVGGGNTIYF. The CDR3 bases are TGTGCCAGCAGCGTAGGGGGGGGAAACACCATATATTTT.